This T cell receptor beta chain was documented in a study of blood T cells in healthy people across ages. Primers used in a second PCR of roughly 7 to 11 cycles were a sample-barcoded 5' primer and a J-beta primer mix. TCRdb recomputed calls from the 5' RACE reads with MiXCR, one row per CDR3 protein. Among some 1.7 million distinct CDR3 sequences, about 30% were seen once, and the ten largest hold less than 9.5%. Healthy Caucasians from Russia aged about 6 to 100 served as donors. The table lists this clonotype with a few counts. Per the germline V gene, CDR1 is SEHNR and CDR2 is FQNEAQ (reference sequence). Trimming at V came to 0 bases and at J to 2 bases, leaving 3 bases not matched to a gene. The CDR3 covers 16 residues.

Source material: blood. This receptor was taken from a woman aged 30 to 39 in good health. The V call is TRBV7-9, the J call TRBJ1-4; TRBD1 agrees at 7 bases. CDR3 bases: TGTGCCAGCAGCTTAGCAAGACAGGGCACTAATGAAAAACTGTTTTTT. It is translated as CASSLARQGTNEKLFF.